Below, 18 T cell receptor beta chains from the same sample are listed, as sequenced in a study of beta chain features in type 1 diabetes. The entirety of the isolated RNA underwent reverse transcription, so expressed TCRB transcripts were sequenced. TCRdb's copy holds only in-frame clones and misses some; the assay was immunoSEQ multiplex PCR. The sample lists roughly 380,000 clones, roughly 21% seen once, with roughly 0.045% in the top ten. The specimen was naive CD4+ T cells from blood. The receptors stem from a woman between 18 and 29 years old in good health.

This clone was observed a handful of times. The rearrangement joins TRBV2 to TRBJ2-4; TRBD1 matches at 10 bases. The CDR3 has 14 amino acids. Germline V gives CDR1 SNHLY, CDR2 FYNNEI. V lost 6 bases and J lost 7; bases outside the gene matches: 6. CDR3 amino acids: CASRDRQGANIQYF. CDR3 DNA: TGTGCCAGCAGGGACCGACAGGGGGCGAACATTCAGTACTTC.

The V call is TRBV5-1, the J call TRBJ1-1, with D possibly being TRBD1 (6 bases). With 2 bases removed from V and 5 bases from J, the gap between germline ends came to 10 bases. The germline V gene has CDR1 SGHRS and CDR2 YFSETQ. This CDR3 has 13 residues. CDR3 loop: CASSFSGVTEAFF. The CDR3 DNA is TGCGCCAGCAGCTTTTCAGGGGTGACTGAAGCTTTCTTT.

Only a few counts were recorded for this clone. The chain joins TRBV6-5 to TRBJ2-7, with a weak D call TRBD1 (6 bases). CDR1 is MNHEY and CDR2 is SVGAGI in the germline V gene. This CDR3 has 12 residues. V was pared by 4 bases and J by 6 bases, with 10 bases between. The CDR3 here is CASSSQGSEQYF. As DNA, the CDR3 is TGTGCCAGCAGTTCACAGGGCTCCGAGCAGTACTTC.

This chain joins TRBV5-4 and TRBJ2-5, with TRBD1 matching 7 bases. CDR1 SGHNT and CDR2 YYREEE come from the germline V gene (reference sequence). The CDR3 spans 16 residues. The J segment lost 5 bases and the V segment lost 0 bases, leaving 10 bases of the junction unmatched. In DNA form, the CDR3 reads TGTGCCAGCAGCTTGGAGGGGGACAGCTCAAGGGAGACCCAGTACTTC. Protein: CASSLEGDSSRETQYF.

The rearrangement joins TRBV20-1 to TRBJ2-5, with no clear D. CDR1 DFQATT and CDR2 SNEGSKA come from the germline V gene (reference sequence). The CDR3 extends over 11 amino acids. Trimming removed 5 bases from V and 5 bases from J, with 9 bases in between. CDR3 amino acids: CSAWSSETQYF. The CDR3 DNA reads TGCAGTGCTTGGAGCTCCGAGACCCAGTACTTC.

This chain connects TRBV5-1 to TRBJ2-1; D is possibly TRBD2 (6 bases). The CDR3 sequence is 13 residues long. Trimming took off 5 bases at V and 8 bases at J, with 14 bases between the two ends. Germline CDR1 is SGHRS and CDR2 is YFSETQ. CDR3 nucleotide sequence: TGCGCCAGCAGTCGGGACTCCGTGGATGAGCAGTTCTTC. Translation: CASSRDSVDEQFF.

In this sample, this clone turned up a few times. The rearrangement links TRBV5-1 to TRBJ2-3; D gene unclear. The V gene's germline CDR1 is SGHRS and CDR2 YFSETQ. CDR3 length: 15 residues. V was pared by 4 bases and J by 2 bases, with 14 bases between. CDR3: CASSLDPKPTDTQYF. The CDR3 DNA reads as TGCGCCAGCAGCCTAGACCCGAAACCCACAGATACGCAGTATTTT.

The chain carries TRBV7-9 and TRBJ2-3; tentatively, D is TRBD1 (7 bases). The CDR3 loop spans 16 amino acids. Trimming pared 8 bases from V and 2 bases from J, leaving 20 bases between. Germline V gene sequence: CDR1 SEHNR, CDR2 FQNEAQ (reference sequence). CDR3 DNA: TGTGCCAGCCAAAAGGGGGCGGGAATACACACAGATACGCAGTATTTT. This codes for CASQKGAGIHTDTQYF.

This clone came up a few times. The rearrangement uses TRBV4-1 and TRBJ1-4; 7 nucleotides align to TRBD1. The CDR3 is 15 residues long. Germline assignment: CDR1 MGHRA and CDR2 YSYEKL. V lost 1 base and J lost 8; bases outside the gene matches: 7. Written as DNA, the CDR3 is TGCGCCAGCAGCCAAGTCGGGACAGTAGGGGAAAAACTGTTTTTT. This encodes CASSQVGTVGEKLFF.

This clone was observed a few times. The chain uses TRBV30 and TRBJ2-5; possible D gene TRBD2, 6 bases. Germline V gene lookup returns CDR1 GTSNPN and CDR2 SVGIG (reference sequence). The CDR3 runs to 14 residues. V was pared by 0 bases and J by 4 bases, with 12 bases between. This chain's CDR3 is CAWSVGGPGETQYF. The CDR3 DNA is TGTGCCTGGAGTGTGGGAGGCCCGGGAGAGACCCAGTACTTC.

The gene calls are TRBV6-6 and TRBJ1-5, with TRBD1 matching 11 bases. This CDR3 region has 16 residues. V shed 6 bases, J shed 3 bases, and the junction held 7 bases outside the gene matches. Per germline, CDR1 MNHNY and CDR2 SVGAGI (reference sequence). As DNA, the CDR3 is TGTGCCAGCAGCGGCAGGGACAGGGGGAACAATCAGCCCCAGCATTTT. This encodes CASSGRDRGNNQPQHF.

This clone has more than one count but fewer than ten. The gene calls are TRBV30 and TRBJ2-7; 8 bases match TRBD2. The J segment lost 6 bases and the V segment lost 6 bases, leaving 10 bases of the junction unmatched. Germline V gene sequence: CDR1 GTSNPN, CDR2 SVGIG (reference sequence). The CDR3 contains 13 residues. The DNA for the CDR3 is TGTGCCTGCAGACGTGGCGGGGGGCCCGAGCAGTACTTC. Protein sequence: CACRRGGGPEQYF.

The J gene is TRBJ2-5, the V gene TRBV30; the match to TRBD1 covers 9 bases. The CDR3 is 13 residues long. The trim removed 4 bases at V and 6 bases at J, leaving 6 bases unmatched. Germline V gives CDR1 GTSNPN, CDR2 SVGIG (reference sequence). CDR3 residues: CAWTLQGAKTQYF. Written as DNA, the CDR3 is TGTGCCTGGACCCTACAGGGGGCGAAGACCCAGTACTTC.

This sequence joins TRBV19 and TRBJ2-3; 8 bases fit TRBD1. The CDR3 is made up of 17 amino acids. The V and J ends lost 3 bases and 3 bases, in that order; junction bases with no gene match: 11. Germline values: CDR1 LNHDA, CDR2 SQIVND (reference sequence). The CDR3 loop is CASSIRGRGAGTDTQYF. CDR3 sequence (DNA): TGTGCCAGTAGTATCAGGGGGCGCGGGGCCGGGACAGATACGCAGTATTTT.

CDR3 region: CSASYRESYTF. The CDR3 bases are TGCAGTGCTAGCTACAGGGAGAGCTACACCTTC. The chain carries TRBV20-1 and TRBJ1-2, with D possibly TRBD1 on 6 matching bases. The CDR3 covers 11 residues. Germline CDR1 is DFQATT and CDR2 is SNEGSKA (reference sequence). The V end was cut by 3 bases, the J end by 9 bases, with 11 bases between.

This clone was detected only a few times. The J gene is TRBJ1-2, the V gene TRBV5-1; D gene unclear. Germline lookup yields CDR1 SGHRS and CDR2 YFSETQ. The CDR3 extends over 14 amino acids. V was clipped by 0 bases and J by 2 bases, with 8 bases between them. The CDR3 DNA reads TGCGCCAGCAGCTTGGCTGCGGGGAACTATGGCTACACCTTC. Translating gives CASSLAAGNYGYTF.

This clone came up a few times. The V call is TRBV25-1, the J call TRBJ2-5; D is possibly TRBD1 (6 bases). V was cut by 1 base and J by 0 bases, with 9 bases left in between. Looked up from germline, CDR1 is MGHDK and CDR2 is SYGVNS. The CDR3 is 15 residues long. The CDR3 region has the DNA TGTGCCAGCAGTGAATTGAGGGACAACCAAGAGACCCAGTACTTC. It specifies CASSELRDNQETQYF.

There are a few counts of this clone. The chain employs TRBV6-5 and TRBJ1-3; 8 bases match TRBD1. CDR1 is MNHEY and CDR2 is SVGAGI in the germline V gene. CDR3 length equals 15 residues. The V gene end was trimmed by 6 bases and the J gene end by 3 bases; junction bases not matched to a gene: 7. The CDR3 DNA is TGTGCCAGCAGGCGCGACAGGGGTAATGGAAACACCATATATTTT. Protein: CASRRDRGNGNTIYF.